In its sample, the clone carrying this TCR beta chain was seen many times. What it binds is unknown. 5'RACE template switching produced TCR cDNA carrying a universal primer site and UMIs. In TCRdb, the 5' RACE reads were re-called with MiXCR into one record per CDR3 protein. The repertoire holds about 220,000 distinct CDR3 sequences, with about 3% as singletons. This sample stems from a study of T cells after yellow fever vaccination. Regarding the study as a whole: Peak timing came faster in the weaker secondary response, day 5 versus 15. Abundant clonotypes from the bulk population could have been carried over as contaminants into FACS-sorted repertoires. A small share of clonotypes appeared in both CD4 and CD8 compartments.

The CDR3 has 15 amino acids. The V gene's germline CDR1 is SGHAT and CDR2 FQNNGV. J lost 7 bases, V lost 7 bases, and 14 bases had no gene match. The chain is built from TRBV11-2 and TRBJ2-3, with TRBD2 identical over 7 bases. The clonotype originates from a young man who received the YFV17D yellow fever vaccine. This material consisted of CD4+ T cells sorted from PBMCs, taken 10 days after the yellow fever booster vaccination. The CDR3 sequence: CASTSLAAGRNTQYF. The CDR3, as DNA: TGTGCCAGCACCTCCCTAGCGGCCGGCAGAAATACGCAGTATTTT. Supplemented by reference TRBV11-2 and TRBJ2-3, the full variable domain reads EAGVAQSPRYKIIEKRQSVAFWCNPISGHATLYWYQQILGQGPKLLIQFQNNGVVDDSQLPKDRFSAERLKGVDSTLKIQPAKLEDSAVYLCASTSLAAGRNTQYFGPGTRLTVL.